These T cell receptor beta chains were read from a single sample in a study of T cell changes during pregnancy in multiple sclerosis. Generated by immunoSEQ multiplex PCR, the TCRdb table keeps only in-frame clones and is missing some. The sample lists 30,000 to 50,000 clones; around 93% were seen once. Specimen: CD4+ T cells from peripheral blood mononuclear cells, collected after pregnancy. All receptors come from a female donor with multiple sclerosis, enrolled in a pregnancy study. The CDR3 runs from the conserved cysteine through the conserved F or W.

V | CDR3
TRBV19 | CASRRHSLQGGSLPGELFF
TRBV11-2 | CASSSVRGTSGKLAFF
TRBV6-1 | CASQTGSNYGYTF
TRBV5-4 | CASSRPEISIGYTF
TRBV9 | CASSPGRGRVGYTF
TRBV27 | CASSSTGGIRGNSPLHF
TRBV4-1 | CASSQVSGGYTDTQYF
TRBV4-1 | CASSQGALETQYF
TRBV6-1 | CASSPQDSPFVTIYF
TRBV5-8 | CASSLGPIQGDTQYF